This entry lists 9 T cell receptor beta chains sequenced from one sample in a study of regulatory T cells in long-lasting Graves disease. This sample's time point: persistent/refractory GD, antithyroid drugs over 5 years with positive TRAb. Construction of the TCR library relied on RNA isolated from PBMCs. TCR beta libraries were built with iRepertoire HTBI primers and Arm-PCR of CDR3 regions. One entry per CDR3 protein, called by TCRdb with MiXCR from the multiplex PCR reads. In the table there are 600,000 to 800,000 distinct CDR3 sequences, approximately 31% of which are singletons. The source was peripheral blood mononuclear cells (PBMCs), collected when the disease was refractory, from a patient treated with antithyroid drugs. The source is a female donor with Graves disease.

This clonotype has a count of ten or more. This chain links TRBV12-3 or TRBV12-4 with TRBJ1-4; D remains unclear. There are 15 residues in the CDR3. V lost 8 bases, J lost 0 bases, and 13 bases lay in between. The CDR3: CASRYEAATNEKLFF. The CDR3 nucleotides are TGTGCCAGCCGTTACGAGGCAGCAACTAATGAAAAACTGTTTTTT.

In its sample, this clonotype was seen many times. This chain connects TRBV12-3 or TRBV12-4 to TRBJ2-2; TRBD1 matches 8 bases. Trimming removed 6 bases from V and 5 bases from J; junction bases left unmatched: 5. This CDR3 has 14 amino acids. CDR3 region: CASRLTGVTGELFF. CDR3 coding DNA: TGTGCCAGCAGACTGACAGGGGTAACCGGGGAGCTGTTTTTT.

At least ten counts were recorded for this clonotype. This chain joins TRBV6-9 and TRBJ1-1; D possibly corresponds to TRBD1 (5 bases). The germline V gene has CDR1 MNHGY and CDR2 SVAAGI. The CDR3 runs 11 residues. V gave up 4 bases and J gave up 7 bases, with 7 bases separating them. The CDR3 DNA sequence: TGTGCCAGCAGTTTTGGGGGTGAAGCTTTCTTT. This encodes CASSFGGEAFF.

This clonotype came up a few times. The chain links TRBV6-1 to TRBJ2-2, with D uncertain. Germline values: CDR1 MNHNS, CDR2 SASEGT. Trimming stripped 6 bases from V and 1 base from J, with 3 bases between. The CDR3 is 12 residues long. The DNA for the CDR3 is TGTGCCAGCAGAGGGAACACCGGGGAGCTGTTTTTT. Its protein product is CASRGNTGELFF.

This clonotype was seen a handful of times. The J gene is TRBJ2-6, the V gene TRBV9; 8 positions agree with TRBD1. Germline assignment: CDR1 SGDLS and CDR2 YYNGEE. This CDR3 is 17 amino acids long. V shed 6 bases, J shed 2 bases, and the junction held 10 bases outside the gene matches. The CDR3 nucleotides are TGTGCCAGCACCCCAACTTTGACAGGGGCTGGGGCCAACGTCCTGACTTTC. Translated, it gives CASTPTLTGAGANVLTF.

Many counts were recorded for this clonotype. The V and J genes are TRBV6-1 and TRBJ2-7; tentative D call: TRBD2 (6 bases). The germline CDR1 and CDR2 sequences are MNHNS and SASEGT. The CDR3 is 14 residues long. The V gene lost 10 bases and the J gene lost 2 bases, with 18 bases spanning the gap. The CDR3 coding sequence is TGTGCCACCAAGGCGACTAGGCCCCCCTACGAGCAGTACTTC. Translation: CATKATRPPYEQYF.

The CDR3 DNA reads as TGTGCCAGCAGTGGAGCCGGGACTAGCGGTCTTAGTTTGAACACCGGGGAGCTGTTTTTT. Residues: CASSGAGTSGLSLNTGELFF. This sequence joins TRBV25-1 and TRBJ2-2, with 11 bases that match TRBD2. Germline CDR1 reads MGHDK; CDR2 reads SYGVNS. The trim removed 4 bases at V and 1 base at J, leaving 14 bases unmatched. This CDR3 comprises 20 residues.

This clonotype was detected only a few times. The V gene is TRBV12-3 or TRBV12-4, the J gene TRBJ1-6; D perhaps matches TRBD1 (6 bases). This CDR3 comprises 15 residues. V lost 6 bases and J lost 10, with 19 bases in between. CDR3 nucleotide sequence: TGTGCCAGCAGCTTCGGACCGGGGGCAAGGTCACCCCTCCACTTT. It translates to CASSFGPGARSPLHF.

This clonotype was counted ten times or more. The chain uses TRBV2 and TRBJ1-4; 7 nucleotides line up with TRBD1. V lost 6 bases to trimming and J lost 4 bases; unmatched junction nucleotides: 5. Germline assignment: CDR1 SNHLY and CDR2 FYNNEI. The CDR3 length is 14 residues. Here the CDR3 reads CASRLDRFNEKLFF. Written as DNA, the CDR3 is TGTGCCAGCAGGTTGGACAGGTTTAATGAAAAACTGTTTTTT.